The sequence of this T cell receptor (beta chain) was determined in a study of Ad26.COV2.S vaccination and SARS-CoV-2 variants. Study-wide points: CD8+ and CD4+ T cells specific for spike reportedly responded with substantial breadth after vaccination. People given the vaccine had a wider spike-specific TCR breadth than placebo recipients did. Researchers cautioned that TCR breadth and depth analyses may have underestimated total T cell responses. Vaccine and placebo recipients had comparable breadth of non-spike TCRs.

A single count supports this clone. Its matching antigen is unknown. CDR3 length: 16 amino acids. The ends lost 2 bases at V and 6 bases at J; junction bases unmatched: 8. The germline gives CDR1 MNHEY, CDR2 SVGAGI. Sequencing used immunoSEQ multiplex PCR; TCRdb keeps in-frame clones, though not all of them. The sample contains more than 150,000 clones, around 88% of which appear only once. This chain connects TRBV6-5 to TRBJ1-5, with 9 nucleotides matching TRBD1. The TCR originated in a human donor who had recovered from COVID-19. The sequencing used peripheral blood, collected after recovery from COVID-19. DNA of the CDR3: TGTGCCAGCAGTTACCCGGGACAGGGTGGCCGTCAGCCCCAGCATTTT. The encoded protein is CASSYPGQGGRQPQHF.